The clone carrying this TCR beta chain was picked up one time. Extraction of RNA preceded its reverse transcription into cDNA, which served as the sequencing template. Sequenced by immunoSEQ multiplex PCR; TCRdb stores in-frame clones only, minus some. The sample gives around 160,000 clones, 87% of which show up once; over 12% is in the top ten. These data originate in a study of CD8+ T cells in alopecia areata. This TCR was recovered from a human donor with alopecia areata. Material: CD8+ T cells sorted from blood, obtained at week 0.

CDR3 loop: CASSILPGPPFSGANVLTF. The CDR3 DNA is TGTGCCAGCAGCATATTACCGGGACCGCCATTCTCTGGGGCCAACGTCCTGACTTTC. V gene TRBV7-2 combines with J gene TRBJ2-6; the D call may be TRBD1 or TRBD2 (5 bases each). This CDR3 contains 19 residues. Germline-derived CDR1 and CDR2 are SGHTA and FQGNSA. Trimming shortened V by 5 bases and J by 0 bases, and 20 bases separated the two germline ends.